The source of this T cell receptor (beta chain) is a study of T cell responses to AZD1222 COVID-19 vaccine. General study points: As reported, nearly half of all spike-specific TCRs target variant regions that are unmutated. CD4 TCRs covered the whole spike, strongest at regions 160-218 and 743-854.

Here immunoSEQ multiplex PCR was the method, and the copy in TCRdb shows in-frame clones only, minus some. The data contain 100,000 to 150,000 clones, 85% to 90% of them singletons. Germline assignment: CDR1 SGHDT and CDR2 YYEEEE. Trimming took 2 bases from V and 13 from J, leaving 13 bases between them. This CDR3 is 12 amino acids long. As to this clone: Its matching antigen is unknown.

The receptor was derived from an adult in good health. The chain links TRBV5-6 to TRBJ2-1; possibly TRBD1 for D (8 bases). The specimen was peripheral blood, collected on day 0 of AZD1222 vaccination. CDR3 DNA sequence: TGTGCCAGCAGCTTACAGGGGGGACTACAGTTCTTC. Protein product: CASSLQGGLQFF. The entire variable domain, with the rest obtained from reference TRBV5-6 and TRBJ2-1, is as follows: DAGVTQSPTHLIKTRGQQVTLRCSPKSGHDTVSWYQQALGQGPQFIFQYYEEEERQRGNFPDRFSGHQFPNYSSELNVNALLLGDSALYLCASSLQGGLQFFGPGTRLTVL.